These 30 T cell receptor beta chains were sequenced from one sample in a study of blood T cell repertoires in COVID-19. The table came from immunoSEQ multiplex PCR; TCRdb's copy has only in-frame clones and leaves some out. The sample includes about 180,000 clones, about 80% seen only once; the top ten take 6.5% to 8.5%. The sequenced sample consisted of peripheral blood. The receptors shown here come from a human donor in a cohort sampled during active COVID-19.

The CDR3 is CASSSGQPDQPQHF. The CDR3 nucleotides read TGTGCCAGCAGTTCGGGACAGCCAGATCAGCCCCAGCATTTT. The chain recombines TRBV27 with TRBJ1-5, with TRBD1 matching over 7 bases. The J segment lost 5 bases and the V segment lost 4 bases, leaving 5 bases of the junction unmatched. Germline lookup yields CDR1 MNHEY and CDR2 SMNVEV (reference sequence). CDR3 length equals 14 residues.

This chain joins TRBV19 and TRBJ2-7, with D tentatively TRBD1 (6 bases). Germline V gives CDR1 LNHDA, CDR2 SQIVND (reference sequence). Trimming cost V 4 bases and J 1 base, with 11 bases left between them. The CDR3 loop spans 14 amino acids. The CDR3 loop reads CASSNRASSYEQYF. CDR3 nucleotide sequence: TGTGCCAGTAGTAACAGGGCCTCGTCCTACGAGCAGTACTTC.

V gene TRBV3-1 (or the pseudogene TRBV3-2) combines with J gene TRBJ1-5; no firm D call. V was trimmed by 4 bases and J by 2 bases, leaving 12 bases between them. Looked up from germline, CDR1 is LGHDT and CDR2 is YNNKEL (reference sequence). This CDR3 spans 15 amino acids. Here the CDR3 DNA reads TGTGCCAGCAGCCGGGGAGGGCCGGGCAATCAGCCCCAGCATTTT. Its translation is CASSRGGPGNQPQHF.

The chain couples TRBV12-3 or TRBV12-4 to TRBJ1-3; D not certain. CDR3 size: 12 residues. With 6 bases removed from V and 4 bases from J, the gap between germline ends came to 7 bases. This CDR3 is CASRTRGNTIYF. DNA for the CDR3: TGTGCCAGCAGAACGAGGGGAAACACCATATATTTT.

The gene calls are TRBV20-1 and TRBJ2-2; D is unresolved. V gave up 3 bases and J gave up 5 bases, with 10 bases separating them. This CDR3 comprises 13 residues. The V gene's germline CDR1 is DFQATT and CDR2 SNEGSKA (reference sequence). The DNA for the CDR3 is TGCAGTGCTAGTTCGGCGGAAACCGGGGAGCTGTTTTTT. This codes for CSASSAETGELFF.

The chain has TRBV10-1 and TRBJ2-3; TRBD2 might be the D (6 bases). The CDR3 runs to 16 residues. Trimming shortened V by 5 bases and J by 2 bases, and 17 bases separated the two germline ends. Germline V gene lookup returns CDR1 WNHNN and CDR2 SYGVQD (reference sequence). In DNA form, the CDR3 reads TGCGCCAGCAGTCCGGTGGAGGGACTTTACACAGATACGCAGTATTTT. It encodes CASSPVEGLYTDTQYF.

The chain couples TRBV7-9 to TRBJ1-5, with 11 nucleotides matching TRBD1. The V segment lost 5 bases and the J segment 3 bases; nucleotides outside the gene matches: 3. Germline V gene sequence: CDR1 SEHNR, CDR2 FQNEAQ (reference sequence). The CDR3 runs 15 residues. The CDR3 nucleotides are TGTGCCAGCAGCCCCGGACAGGGGGCCAATCAGCCCCAGCATTTT. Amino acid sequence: CASSPGQGANQPQHF. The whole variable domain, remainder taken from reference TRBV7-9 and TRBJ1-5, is DTGVSQNPRHKITKRGQNVTFRCDPISEHNRLYWYRQTLGQGPEFLTYFQNEAQLEKSRLLSDRFSAERPKGSFSTLEIQRTEQGDSAMYLCASSPGQGANQPQHFGDGTRLSIL.

The CDR3 loop is CASSATLAGGRETQYF. The CDR3, as DNA: TGTGCCAGCAGCGCCACACTAGCGGGGGGGCGGGAGACCCAGTACTTC. The chain couples TRBV7-2 to TRBJ2-5; 13 nucleotides agree with TRBD2. Unmatched junction bases numbered 8, after V lost 5 bases and J lost 5 bases. The germline CDR1 and CDR2 sequences are SGHTA and FQGNSA. The CDR3 has 16 residues.

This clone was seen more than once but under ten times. CDR3 sequence: CASSSDSNEKLFF. The CDR3 DNA reads as TGTGCCAGCAGTTCTGACAGTAATGAAAAACTGTTTTTT. V gene TRBV6-5 combines with J gene TRBJ1-4; tentatively, D is TRBD1 (5 bases). This CDR3 is built from 13 residues. V was shortened by 4 bases and J by 4 bases, with 7 bases between the two germline ends. In germline, CDR1 is MNHEY, CDR2 SVGAGI.

The CDR3 nucleotides are TGTGCCAGCAGCCACCGTTCCTATGGCTACACCTTC. Its translation is CASSHRSYGYTF. The V call is TRBV3-1 (or the pseudogene TRBV3-2), the J call TRBJ1-2; D call uncertain. The V end lost 3 bases, the J end lost 4 bases, and 6 bases lay between the germline ends. This CDR3 contains 12 residues. CDR1 is LGHDT, CDR2 YNNKEL, per germline (reference sequence).

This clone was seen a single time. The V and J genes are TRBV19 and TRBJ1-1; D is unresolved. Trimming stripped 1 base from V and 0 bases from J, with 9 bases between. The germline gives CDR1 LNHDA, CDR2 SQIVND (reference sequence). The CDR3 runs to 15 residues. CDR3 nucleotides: TGTGCCAGTAGTATAGGAACGGGGATGAACACTGAAGCTTTCTTT. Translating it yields CASSIGTGMNTEAFF. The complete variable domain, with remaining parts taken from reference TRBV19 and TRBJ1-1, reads DGGITQSPKYLFRKEGQNVTLSCEQNLNHDAMYWYRQDPGQGLRLIYYSQIVNDFQKGDIAEGYSVSREKKESFPLTVTSAQKNPTAFYLCASSIGTGMNTEAFFGQGTRLTVV.

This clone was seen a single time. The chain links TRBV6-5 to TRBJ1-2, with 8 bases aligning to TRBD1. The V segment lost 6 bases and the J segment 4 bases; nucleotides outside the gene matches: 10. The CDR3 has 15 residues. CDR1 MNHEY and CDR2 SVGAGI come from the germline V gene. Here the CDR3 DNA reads TGTGCCAGCAGCCTAAAGACGACAGGGGTCTATGGCTACACCTTC. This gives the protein CASSLKTTGVYGYTF.

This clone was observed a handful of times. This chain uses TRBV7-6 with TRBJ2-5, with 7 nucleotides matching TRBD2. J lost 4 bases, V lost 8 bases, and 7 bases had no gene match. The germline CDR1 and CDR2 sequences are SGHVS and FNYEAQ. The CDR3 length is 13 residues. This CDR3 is CASQGSGVETQYF. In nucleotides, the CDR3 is TGTGCCAGCCAGGGCAGCGGGGTAGAGACCCAGTACTTC.

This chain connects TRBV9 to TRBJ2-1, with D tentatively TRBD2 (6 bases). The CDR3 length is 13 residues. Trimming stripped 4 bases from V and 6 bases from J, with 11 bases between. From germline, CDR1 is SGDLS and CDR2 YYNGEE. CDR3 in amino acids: CASSPGTLNEQFF. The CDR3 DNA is TGTGCCAGCAGCCCCGGGACTCTCAATGAGCAGTTCTTC.

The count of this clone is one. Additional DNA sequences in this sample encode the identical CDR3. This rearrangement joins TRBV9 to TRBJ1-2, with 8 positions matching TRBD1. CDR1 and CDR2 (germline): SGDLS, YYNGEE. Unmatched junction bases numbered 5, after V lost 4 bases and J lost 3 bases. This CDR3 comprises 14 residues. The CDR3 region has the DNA TGTGCCAGCAGCTCCGGACAGGGTTACTATGGCTACACCTTC. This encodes CASSSGQGYYGYTF.

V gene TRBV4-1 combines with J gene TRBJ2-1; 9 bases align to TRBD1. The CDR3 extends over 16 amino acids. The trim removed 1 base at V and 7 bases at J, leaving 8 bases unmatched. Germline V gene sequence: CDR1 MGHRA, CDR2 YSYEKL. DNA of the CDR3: TGCGCCAGCAGCCAAGGATCGGGACAGGGAAGGAATGAGCAGTTCTTC. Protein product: CASSQGSGQGRNEQFF.

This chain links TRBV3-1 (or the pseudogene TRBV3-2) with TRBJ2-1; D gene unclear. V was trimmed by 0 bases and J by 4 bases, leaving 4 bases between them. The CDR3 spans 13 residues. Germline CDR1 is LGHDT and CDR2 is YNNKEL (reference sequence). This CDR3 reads CASSQDPYNEQFF. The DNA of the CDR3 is TGTGCCAGCAGCCAAGACCCTTACAATGAGCAGTTCTTC.

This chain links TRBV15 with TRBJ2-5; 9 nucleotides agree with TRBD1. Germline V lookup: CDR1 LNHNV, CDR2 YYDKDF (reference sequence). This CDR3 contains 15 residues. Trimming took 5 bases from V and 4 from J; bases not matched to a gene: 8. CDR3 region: CATSQTTGGGETQYF. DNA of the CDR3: TGTGCCACCAGCCAAACAACAGGGGGCGGAGAGACCCAGTACTTC.

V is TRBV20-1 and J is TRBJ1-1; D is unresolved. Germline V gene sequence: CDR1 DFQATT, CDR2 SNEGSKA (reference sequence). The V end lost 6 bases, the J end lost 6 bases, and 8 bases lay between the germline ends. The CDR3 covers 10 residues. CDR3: CSAGGPEAFF. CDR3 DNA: TGCAGTGCCGGAGGGCCTGAAGCTTTCTTT.

CDR3 region: CASSWGQSNYGYTF. The CDR3 region has the DNA TGCGCCAGCAGCTGGGGACAATCGAACTATGGCTACACCTTC. This rearrangement joins TRBV5-1 to TRBJ1-2; a possible D gene is TRBD1 (6 bases). This CDR3 has 14 amino acids. Trimming removed 3 bases at V and 2 bases at J, with 11 bases between. Germline CDR1 and CDR2: SGHRS and YFSETQ.

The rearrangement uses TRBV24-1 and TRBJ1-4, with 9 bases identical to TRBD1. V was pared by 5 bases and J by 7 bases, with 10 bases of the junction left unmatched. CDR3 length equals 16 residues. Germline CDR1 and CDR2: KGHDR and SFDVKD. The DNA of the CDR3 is TGTGCCACCAGTGCCTCCATACAGGGGGCAGGTGAAAAACTGTTTTTT. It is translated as CATSASIQGAGEKLFF.

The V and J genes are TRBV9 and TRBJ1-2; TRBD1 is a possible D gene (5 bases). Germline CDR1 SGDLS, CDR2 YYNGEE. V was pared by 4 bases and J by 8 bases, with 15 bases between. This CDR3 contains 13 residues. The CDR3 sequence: CASSPGSGLGYTF. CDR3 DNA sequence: TGTGCCAGCAGCCCTGGATCAGGGTTGGGCTACACCTTC. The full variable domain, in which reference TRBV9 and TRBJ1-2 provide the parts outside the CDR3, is DSGVTQTPKHLITATGQRVTLRCSPRSGDLSVYWYQQSLDQGLQFLIQYYNGEERAKGNILERFSAQQFPDLHSELNLSSLELGDSALYFCASSPGSGLGYTFGSGTRLTVV.

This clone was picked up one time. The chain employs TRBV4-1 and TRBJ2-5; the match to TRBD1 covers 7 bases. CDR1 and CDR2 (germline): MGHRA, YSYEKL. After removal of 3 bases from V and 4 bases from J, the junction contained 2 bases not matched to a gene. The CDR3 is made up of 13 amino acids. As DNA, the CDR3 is TGCGCCAGCAGCCAGAACAGGGGAGAGACCCAGTACTTC. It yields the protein CASSQNRGETQYF.

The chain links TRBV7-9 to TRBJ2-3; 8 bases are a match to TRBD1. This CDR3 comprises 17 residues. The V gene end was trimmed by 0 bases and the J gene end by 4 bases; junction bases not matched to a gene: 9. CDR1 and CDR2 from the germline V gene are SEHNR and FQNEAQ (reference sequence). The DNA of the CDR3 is TGTGCCAGCAGCTTAGCGGAAGTAGTCAGGGGGCCAGATACGCAGTATTTT. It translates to CASSLAEVVRGPDTQYF. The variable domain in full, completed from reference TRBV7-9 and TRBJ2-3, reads DTGVSQNPRHKITKRGQNVTFRCDPISEHNRLYWYRQTLGQGPEFLTYFQNEAQLEKSRLLSDRFSAERPKGSFSTLEIQRTEQGDSAMYLCASSLAEVVRGPDTQYFGPGTRLTVL.

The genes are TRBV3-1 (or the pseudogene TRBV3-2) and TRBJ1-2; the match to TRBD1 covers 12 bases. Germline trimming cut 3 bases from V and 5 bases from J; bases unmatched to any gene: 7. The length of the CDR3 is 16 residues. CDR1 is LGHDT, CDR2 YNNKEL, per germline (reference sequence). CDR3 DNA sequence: TGTGCCAGCAGCCACGGGACAGGGGGCGCAGGGTATGGCTACACCTTC. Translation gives CASSHGTGGAGYGYTF.

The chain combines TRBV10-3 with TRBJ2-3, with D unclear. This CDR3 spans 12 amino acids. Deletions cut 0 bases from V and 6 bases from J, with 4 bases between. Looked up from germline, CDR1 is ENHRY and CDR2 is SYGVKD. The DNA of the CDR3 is TGTGCCATCAGTGAGTCTGAGGATACGCAGTATTTT. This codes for CAISESEDTQYF.

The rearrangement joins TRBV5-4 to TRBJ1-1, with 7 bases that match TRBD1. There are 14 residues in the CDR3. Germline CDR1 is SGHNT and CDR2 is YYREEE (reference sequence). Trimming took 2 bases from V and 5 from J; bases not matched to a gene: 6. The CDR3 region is CASSLQGFGTEAFF. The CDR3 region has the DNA TGTGCCAGCAGCTTACAGGGGTTTGGGACTGAAGCTTTCTTT.

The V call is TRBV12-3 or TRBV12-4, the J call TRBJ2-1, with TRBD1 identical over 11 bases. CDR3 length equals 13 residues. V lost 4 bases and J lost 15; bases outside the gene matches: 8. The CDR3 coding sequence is TGTGCCAGCAGTTGGACAGGGGGCTTGTCTGGGTTCTTC. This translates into CASSWTGGLSGFF.

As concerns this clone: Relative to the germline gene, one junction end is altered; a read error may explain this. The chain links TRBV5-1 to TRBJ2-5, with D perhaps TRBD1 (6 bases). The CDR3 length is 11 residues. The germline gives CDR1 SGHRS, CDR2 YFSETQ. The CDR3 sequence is CASSLRGSSDF. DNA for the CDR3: TGCGCCAGCAGCTTGAGGGGGTCTTCCGACTTC.

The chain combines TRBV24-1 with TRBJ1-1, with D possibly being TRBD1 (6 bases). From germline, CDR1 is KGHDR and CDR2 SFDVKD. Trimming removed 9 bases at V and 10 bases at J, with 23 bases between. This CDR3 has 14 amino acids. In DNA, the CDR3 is TGTGCCACCTCAAACCGGGACCAGGGGTGGGGAGCTTTCTTT. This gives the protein CATSNRDQGWGAFF.